This TCR beta chain was sequenced during a study of CD8 T cell repertoires and HIV-1 epitope variants. Findings and limits, study-wide: Of 9 or 10 antigen-specific beta clonotypes, six appeared to cross-react with escape variants.

With respect to this clone: No antigen is known for it.

Assay used: immunoSEQ multiplex PCR; TCRdb lists only in-frame clones, some missing. This sample has 5,000 or so clones, with 65% found just once. V shed 0 bases and J shed 6 bases, with 17 bases lying between them. This CDR3 contains 16 residues. Germline V CDR1 and CDR2: SGHRS, YFSETQ. The receptor comes from a male donor with HIV. Material for sequencing was cultured CD8+ T cells derived from PBMCs. The genes are TRBV5-1 and TRBJ2-3, with a weak D call TRBD2 (5 bases). CDR3 sequence (DNA): TGCGCCAGCAGCTTGGGTAATAGCGAGAGGTGGGATACGCAGTATTTT. Translating gives CASSLGNSERWDTQYF.